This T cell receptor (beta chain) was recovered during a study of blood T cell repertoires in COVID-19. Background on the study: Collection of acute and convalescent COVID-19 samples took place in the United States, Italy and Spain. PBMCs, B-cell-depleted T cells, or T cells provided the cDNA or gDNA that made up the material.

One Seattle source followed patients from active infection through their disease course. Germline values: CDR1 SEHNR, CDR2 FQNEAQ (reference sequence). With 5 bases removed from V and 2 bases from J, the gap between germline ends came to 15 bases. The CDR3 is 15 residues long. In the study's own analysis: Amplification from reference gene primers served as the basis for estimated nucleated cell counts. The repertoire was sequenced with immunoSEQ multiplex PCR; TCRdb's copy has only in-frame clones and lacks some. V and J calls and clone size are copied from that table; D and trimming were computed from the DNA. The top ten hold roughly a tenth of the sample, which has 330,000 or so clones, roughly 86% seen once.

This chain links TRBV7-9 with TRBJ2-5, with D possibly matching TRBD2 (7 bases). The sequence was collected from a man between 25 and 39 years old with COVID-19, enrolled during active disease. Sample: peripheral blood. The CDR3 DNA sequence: TGTGCCAGCAGCCCAGGGGACTACCTACAAGAGACCCAGTACTTC. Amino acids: CASSPGDYLQETQYF.